These 13 T cell receptor beta chains share one sample of origin, sequenced in a study of a mutant IDH1 vaccine in newly diagnosed glioma. As for time point: week 47, end of study. Every single dose of the vaccine, 300 ug of mutant IDH1 20-mer peptide, came with topical imiquimod. These TCRs' antigens remain unknown. Produced via immunoSEQ multiplex PCR; TCRdb's table is partial and in-frame only. In the table there are roughly 43,000 clones, around 82% of which are singletons. The material sequenced was PBMCs, taken from a glioma patient whose treatment included an IDH1 peptide vaccine. Every receptor here comes from a man younger than 30 with glioma. Some clones in this sample may be carry-over from other donors' samples.

The chain links TRBV30 to TRBJ2-1, with TRBD2 matching 11 bases. CDR3 size: 16 residues. J gave up 6 bases and V 4 bases, and 11 bases lay outside the gene matches. The V gene's germline CDR1 is GTSNPN and CDR2 SVGIG (reference sequence). The CDR3 loop reads CAWNYLGLAGGNEQFF. The DNA for the CDR3 is TGTGCCTGGAACTACCTCGGGCTAGCGGGAGGCAATGAGCAGTTCTTC.

V is TRBV7-3 and J is TRBJ2-2, with 12 bases matching TRBD2. Germline lookup yields CDR1 SGHTA and CDR2 FQGTGA. This CDR3 region has 17 residues. Unmatched junction bases numbered 5, after V lost 4 bases and J lost 2 bases. DNA of the CDR3: TGTGCCAGCAGCTCCGGACTAGCGGGGAGAAACACCGGGGAGCTGTTTTTT. Its translation is CASSSGLAGRNTGELFF.

The chain links TRBV6-5 to TRBJ1-1; no definite D call. The CDR3 contains 13 residues. Germline assignment: CDR1 MNHEY and CDR2 SVGAGI. Trimming removed 0 bases from V and 11 bases from J, with 13 bases in between. CDR3 nucleotides: TGTGCCAGCAGTTACTCGCTGGGTGGTGGGGCTTTCTTT. Residues: CASSYSLGGGAFF.

The gene calls are TRBV6-1 and TRBJ2-4, with D unclear. The germline V gene has CDR1 MNHNS and CDR2 SASEGT. The V end lost 2 bases, the J end lost 3 bases, and 11 bases lay between the germline ends. This CDR3 region has 15 residues. The CDR3 loop reads CASSELIWGKNIQYF. CDR3 nucleotide sequence: TGTGCCAGCAGTGAACTAATATGGGGCAAAAACATTCAGTACTTC.

The genes are TRBV13 and TRBJ2-2; D is unclear. Trimming removed 1 base from V and 6 bases from J, with 3 bases in between. CDR1 and CDR2 (germline): PRHDT, FYEKMQ (reference sequence). The CDR3 has 12 residues. CDR3 DNA: TGTGCCAGCAGCTTAGTTGCCGGGGAGCTGTTTTTT. Amino acids: CASSLVAGELFF.

The chain joins TRBV5-1 to TRBJ1-1, with 8 bases fitting TRBD1. With V trimmed by 4 bases and J by 0 bases, 5 bases remained unmatched. Germline values: CDR1 SGHRS, CDR2 YFSETQ. This CDR3 contains 15 residues. CDR3 amino acids: CASSLTGVLNTEAFF. DNA of the CDR3: TGCGCCAGCAGCCTGACAGGGGTTCTGAACACTGAAGCTTTCTTT. Supplemented by reference TRBV5-1 and TRBJ1-1, the full variable domain reads KAGVTQTPRYLIKTRGQQVTLSCSPISGHRSVSWYQQTPGQGLQFLFEYFSETQRNKGNFPGRFSGRQFSNSRSEMNVSTLELGDSALYLCASSLTGVLNTEAFFGQGTRLTVV.

V usage is TRBV27 and J usage is TRBJ1-2, with D unclear. The V end lost 5 bases, the J end lost 0 bases, and 4 bases lay between the germline ends. CDR1 and CDR2 from the germline V gene are MNHEY and SMNVEV (reference sequence). The CDR3 length is 12 residues. The CDR3 DNA is TGTGCCAGCAGTACAGCTAACTATGGCTACACCTTC. Residues: CASSTANYGYTF.

CDR3 DNA: TGTGCCAGCAGCTCCCAGTCTGACCTGTATGGCTACACCTTC. Its translation: CASSSQSDLYGYTF. The genes are TRBV13 and TRBJ1-2; D is uncertain. CDR1 PRHDT and CDR2 FYEKMQ come from the germline V gene (reference sequence). V gave up 4 bases and J gave up 5 bases, with 14 bases separating them. CDR3 length: 14 amino acids.

This clone has just one count. This chain uses TRBV13 with TRBJ2-7, with D possibly called TRBD1 or TRBD2 (5 bases each). The CDR3 totals 15 residues. Looked up from germline, CDR1 is PRHDT and CDR2 is FYEKMQ (reference sequence). Trimming removed 5 bases from V and 4 bases from J, with 18 bases in between. The CDR3 sequence: CASSPGPSQFYEQYF. CDR3 nucleotides: TGTGCCAGCAGCCCAGGGCCTAGCCAATTTTACGAGCAGTACTTC.

The chain carries TRBV6-1 and TRBJ1-1; D is unresolved. CDR3 length: 13 residues. From germline, CDR1 is MNHNS and CDR2 SASEGT. Between the trimmed V and J ends, which lost 3 bases and 2 bases, there was a span of 7 bases. CDR3 sequence reads: CASSEAENTEAFF. The CDR3 DNA sequence: TGTGCCAGCAGTGAGGCAGAAAACACTGAAGCTTTCTTT.

This clone was detected only a few times. The chain recombines TRBV5-1 with TRBJ2-5; the D gene could be TRBD1 or TRBD2 (5 bases each). V was trimmed by 0 bases and J by 5 bases, leaving 11 bases between them. The germline CDR1 and CDR2 sequences are SGHRS and YFSETQ. The CDR3 extends over 14 amino acids. This chain's CDR3 is CASSLAGTLETQYF. The CDR3 nucleotides read TGCGCCAGCAGCTTGGCCGGGACGCTTGAGACCCAGTACTTC. The full variable domain, completed using reference TRBV5-1 and TRBJ2-5, is KAGVTQTPRYLIKTRGQQVTLSCSPISGHRSVSWYQQTPGQGLQFLFEYFSETQRNKGNFPGRFSGRQFSNSRSEMNVSTLELGDSALYLCASSLAGTLETQYFGPGTRLLVL.

This clone has a single count. The chain joins TRBV7-8 to TRBJ1-1; TRBD1 matches at 8 bases. This CDR3 is built from 15 residues. Germline CDR1 SGHVS, CDR2 FQNEAQ. Losses at the gene ends were 5 bases for V and 0 bases for J; bases not matched to a gene: 5. The DNA for the CDR3 is TGTGCCAGCAGCGCCCAGGACAGGGTGAACACTGAAGCTTTCTTT. Its protein is CASSAQDRVNTEAFF.

This clone was seen only once. The V and J genes are TRBV6-5 and TRBJ1-5; no firm D call. Germline assignment: CDR1 MNHEY and CDR2 SVGAGI. The CDR3 consists of 13 residues. V was trimmed by 0 bases and J by 3 bases, leaving 3 bases between them. The CDR3, as DNA: TGTGCCAGCAGTTACTCCATCAATCAGCCCCAGCATTTT. Amino acids: CASSYSINQPQHF.